What follows is one T cell receptor (beta chain) and its context. Its antigen is not yet known. No base quality values were provided; no much bigger clone lies one nucleotide off. Participants in the prospective study were enrolled through a virtual design, were aged about 18 to 100 years, and lived in 20 to 30 United States geographic areas. In the prospective study, cohorts were assigned on the basis of participant-reported clinical history obtained from a screening survey and a study questionnaire. A participant counted as exposed if, within 2 weeks of entering the study, that participant had been in contact with someone who had a PCR-confirmed or clinician-diagnosed COVID-19 case. Mobile phlebotomists in the prospective study collected whole blood, serum and a nasopharyngeal or oropharyngeal swab from every participant. Additional blood draws and questionnaires over a roughly two-month period could optionally be provided by prospective study participants. Prospective study blood samples were shipped either frozen or at room temperature before DNA extraction.

TCRbeta CDR3 regions were amplified from genomic DNA by means of the immunoSEQ Assay, a bias-controlled multiplex PCR. As for how the authors treated the data: The number of nucleated cells in each sample was estimated by amplification of reference gene primers within the assay. To quantify the absolute abundance of each unique TCRbeta CDR3 rearrangement, sequence reads were collapsed and filtered. Productive Simpson clonality was computed per sample as the square root of Simpson's diversity index over productive rearrangements. TCRdb retrieved this table from immuneACCESS and kept in-frame rearrangements only. Not all clones are present; in checked studies, unresolved V genes account for under half, and no reason is known for the remainder. Clone size and V and J calls were adopted from that table, with D and trimming inferred from the DNA. This sample lists 200,000 to 250,000 clones; approximately 88% were detected once. Jointly, the top ten make up roughly 3.7% of the sample.

The record originates from a study of blood T cell repertoires in COVID-19 (dated by TCRdb to 2019 to 2021). Looking at the study overall: Samples covering the acute and convalescent phases of COVID-19 were provided by collaborators in the United States, Italy and Spain. The repertoires were released in a freely available public database intended as a resource for research on the immune response to SARS-CoV-2. The material from the prospective study consisted of cDNA or gDNA derived from T cells, B-cell-depleted T cells, or PBMCs. Where available, HLA class I and class II types were obtained from metadata supplied by the sample provider rather than from assay-based typing. Nearly every sample came with metadata listing a de-identified subject ID, COVID-19 status, age in years and sex. Samples were obtained from the ongoing ImmuneRACE study (first 160 participants) and from approximately 1,200 subjects provided by 6 global collaborators. Deeply sampled blood TCRbeta repertoires from subjects exposed to, actively infected with, or recovered from COVID-19 were included in the dataset.

Study-wide findings and limitations: How much clinical and demographic metadata was included differed by source and by participant, and the metadata was provided uncurated.

Its CDR3 holds 14 amino acids, cysteine through phenylalanine. Only the CDR3 portion is preserved as DNA: 42 bases, with reading frame beginning at the first base. V is pared back by 4 bases and J by 6 bases, with 14 bases lying between the germline termini. Based on the germline V gene, the CDR1 and CDR2 sequences are SGHRS and YFSETQ. The sequence joins TRBV5-1 to TRBJ1-5; no D gene call is confident. This clonotype was sampled from a woman aged 25 to 39 who had been exposed to COVID-19. Sequencing input: PBMCs or T cells enriched from blood (not recorded which). The CDR3 region reads CASSVDGHSQPQHF. The nucleotides read TGCGCCAGCAGCGTGGACGGTCATAGTCAGCCCCAGCATTTT.